This T cell receptor (beta chain) stems from a study of blood T cell repertoires in COVID-19. At the level of the study: Samples of COVID-19 (acute and convalescent) were obtained from the United States, Italy and Spain. T cells, B-cell-depleted T cells, or PBMCs supplied cDNA or gDNA.

How the authors handled the data: Nucleated cell counts were estimated from reference gene primer amplification. Produced via immunoSEQ multiplex PCR; TCRdb's table is partial and in-frame only. Clonal size and the V and J genes are those of that table, whereas D and trimming came from the DNA. The repertoire includes 120,000 or so clones, around 76% of them detected once, and about 2.3% sits in the top ten. The clonotype comes from a man between 65 and 85 years old with acute or convalescent COVID-19. Sequences were obtained from peripheral blood.

The CDR3 loop is CASSDGINEQFF. The CDR3 DNA follows: TGCGCCAGCAGCGACGGGATCAATGAGCAGTTCTTC. The V gene is TRBV4-1, the J gene TRBJ2-1, with D perhaps TRBD2 (5 bases). CDR1 is MGHRA and CDR2 is YSYEKL in the germline V gene. The V end lost 5 bases, the J end lost 6 bases, and 8 bases lay between the germline ends. The CDR3 consists of 12 residues.